This TCR beta chain was retrieved from a study of PD-L1 blockade in urothelial cancer (dated by TCRdb to 2017 to 2019). With regard to the full study: All patients started therapy in the mid-2010s and received atezolizumab 1,200 mg intravenously every 3 weeks. About 85% of the 29 patients were identified as males with urothelial cancer of bladder origin, and a prior smoking history was reported by 18 of 29 patients. Patients had an ECOG performance status of 0 or 1 and had received between 0 and 3 prior chemotherapy regimens. Blood samples were analyzed 3 weeks after the start of treatment (second dose) and 6 weeks after the start of treatment. Blood samples gave a median of about 130,000 T cells and 83,000 or so unique TCRs, with a median clonality of roughly 0.081. The study was an exploratory multi-omic analysis of somatic, immune and clinical correlates of response to PD-L1 blockade with atezolizumab in urothelial cancer. TCR sequencing covered pretreatment tumor samples and matched, serially collected peripheral blood taken before and after atezolizumab treatment. Progression-free survival longer than 6 months counted as durable clinical benefit, and TCR features were additionally tested against both progression-free and overall survival. In the same patients who had TCR sequencing, pretreatment tumors also underwent whole exome sequencing and RNA sequencing. Durable clinical benefit was achieved by nine patients and was not achieved by 20 patients. Pretreatment blood TCR-seq was available for twenty-nine patients, at least one posttreatment blood collection was obtained for about 24 patients, and tumor TCR-seq was available for about 24 patients. What the authors observed across the whole study: Greater expansion of tumor-associated TCR clones in peripheral blood 3 weeks after the start of treatment was observed in patients with durable benefit (n ≈ 24, p = 0.022). Because of the small sample size (n ≈ 28) and the many exploratory analyses performed, the results are intended to be regarded as hypothesis-generating. Improved progression-free and overall survival was associated with having pretreatment peripheral blood TCR clonality below the median.

Per the publication, the time point label means: pretreatment peripheral blood. A total of some 30 patients with locally advanced or metastatic urothelial carcinoma, treated at Memorial Sloan Kettering on a trial protocol, made up the cohort. Peripheral blood mononuclear cells were collected pretreatment and during treatment, with between 1 and 8 total time points obtained per patient. The Qiagen DNeasy Blood extraction kit was used to purify genomic DNA from total PBMCs and from tumor samples. PBMCs were collected pretreatment and during treatment and were isolated and stored as previously described. This clone is classified as medium-sized (0.01 to 0.1%). Its specific antigen is unknown. No per-base quality is available; no much larger clone lies one base away. Synthetic TCR analog templates were spiked into each PCR so that absolute template abundance could be estimated from read counts. TCRbeta CDR3 regions were amplified from genomic DNA with bias-controlled V and J gene primers using the immunoSEQ assay. Rearranged TCRbeta segments were sequenced at approximately 20X coverage. In the authors' own workflow: Sequencing errors were corrected by clustering, and CDR3s were annotated against IMGT so that V, D and J genes could be assigned. Downstream analyses used only productive TCRbeta rearrangements and left out out-of-frame or stop-codon sequences. Clonality was computed as one minus Shannon entropy normalized by the log of the number of unique productive sequences. Fisher's exact test with Benjamini-Hochberg correction, at a threshold of adjusted p below 0.01, was used to find clones that differed between time points or between blood and tumor. This immuneACCESS table, as held by TCRdb, lists in-frame sequences with V and J called but not all clones. Of the missing ones, under half trace to an unresolved V gene in checked studies; the others have no known cause. V and J calls and clone size come straight from that table; D and trimming were deduced from the DNA. This sample has fewer than 85,000 clones in its table, and roughly 89% of those were observed once. In total, the top ten clones hold around a tenth of the sample.

CDR1 and CDR2 were assigned from the germline V gene (reference sequence) as GTSNPN and SVGIG. The CDR3 holds 15 amino acids from the cysteine to the phenylalanine. Kept here is only the CDR3 DNA, which spans 45 bases and is read in frame from base 1. V is pared back by 4 bases and J by 1 base, with 11 bases lying between the germline termini. Sequencing used PBMCs, obtained around atezolizumab (anti-PD-L1) treatment. The chain couples TRBV30 to TRBJ1-6; no confident D gene assignment can be made. The sequence came from a woman in her 70s with urothelial cancer. Here is the DNA: TGTGCCTGGAATGAGGGAAGGTCCTATAATTCACCCCTCCACTTT. This yields the protein CAWNEGRSYNSPLHF.